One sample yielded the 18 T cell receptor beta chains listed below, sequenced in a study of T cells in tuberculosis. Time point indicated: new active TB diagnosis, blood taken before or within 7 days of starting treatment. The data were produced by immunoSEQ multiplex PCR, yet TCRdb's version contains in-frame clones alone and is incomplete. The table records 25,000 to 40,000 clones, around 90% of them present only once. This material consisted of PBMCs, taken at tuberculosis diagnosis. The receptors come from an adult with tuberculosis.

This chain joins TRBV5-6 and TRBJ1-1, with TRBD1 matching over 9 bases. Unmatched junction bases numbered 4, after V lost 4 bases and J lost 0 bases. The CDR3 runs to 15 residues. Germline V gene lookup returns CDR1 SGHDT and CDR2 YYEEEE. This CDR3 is CASSAGDRVNTEAFF. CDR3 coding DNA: TGTGCCAGCAGCGCGGGGGACAGGGTGAACACTGAAGCTTTCTTT.

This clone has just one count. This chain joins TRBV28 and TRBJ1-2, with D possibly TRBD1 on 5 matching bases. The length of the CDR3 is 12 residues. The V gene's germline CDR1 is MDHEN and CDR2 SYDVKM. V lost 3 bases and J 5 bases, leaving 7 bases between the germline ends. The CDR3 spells CASSLGRYGYTF. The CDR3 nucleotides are TGTGCCAGCAGTTTGGGGCGATATGGCTACACCTTC.

The CDR3 nucleotides are TGTGCCAGCAGCTTAAAGGCAGGGCAAACATACGAGCAGTACTTC. Amino acids: CASSLKAGQTYEQYF. V and J are TRBV11-2 and TRBJ2-7; the D gene is possibly TRBD1 (5 bases). Trimming left V 2 bases short and J 4 bases short, with 15 bases between. The CDR3 is 15 amino acids. Germline values: CDR1 SGHAT, CDR2 FQNNGV.

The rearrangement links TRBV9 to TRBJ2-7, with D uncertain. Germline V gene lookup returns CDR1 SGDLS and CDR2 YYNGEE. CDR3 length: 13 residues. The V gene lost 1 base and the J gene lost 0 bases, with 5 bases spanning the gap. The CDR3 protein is CASSVSSSYEQYF. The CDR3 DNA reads TGTGCCAGCAGCGTATCTAGCTCCTACGAGCAGTACTTC.

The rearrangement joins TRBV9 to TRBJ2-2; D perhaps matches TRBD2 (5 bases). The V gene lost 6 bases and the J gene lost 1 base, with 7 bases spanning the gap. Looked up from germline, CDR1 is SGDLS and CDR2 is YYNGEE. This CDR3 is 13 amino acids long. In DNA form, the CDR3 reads TGTGCCAGCAAGGCGGGGAACACCGGGGAGCTGTTTTTT. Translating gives CASKAGNTGELFF.

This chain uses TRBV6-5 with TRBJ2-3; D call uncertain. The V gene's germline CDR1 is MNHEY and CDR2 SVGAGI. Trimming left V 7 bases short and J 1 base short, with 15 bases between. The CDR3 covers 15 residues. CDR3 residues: CASTSLGRGTDTQYF. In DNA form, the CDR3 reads TGTGCCAGCACCAGCCTAGGTCGAGGCACAGATACGCAGTATTTT.

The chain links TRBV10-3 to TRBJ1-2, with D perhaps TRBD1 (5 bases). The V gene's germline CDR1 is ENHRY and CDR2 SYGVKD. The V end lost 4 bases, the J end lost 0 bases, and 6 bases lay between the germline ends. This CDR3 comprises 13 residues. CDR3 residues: CAISVGANYGYTF. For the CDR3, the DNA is TGTGCCATCAGTGTAGGGGCTAACTATGGCTACACCTTC.

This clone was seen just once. CDR3 protein: CASSPDGELFF. In DNA form, the CDR3 reads TGTGCCAGCAGCCCAGATGGTGAGCTGTTTTTT. This chain uses TRBV7-8 with TRBJ2-2; D uncertain. Germline CDR1 SGHVS, CDR2 FQNEAQ. CDR3 length equals 11 residues. The V and J ends lost 5 bases and 11 bases respectively, with 9 bases between them. Complete variable domain (other parts from reference TRBV7-8 and TRBJ2-2): GAGVSQSPRYKVAKRGQDVALRCDPISGHVSLFWYQQALGQGPEFLTYFQNEAQLDKSGLPSDRFFAERPEGSVSTLKIQRTQQEDSAVYLCASSPDGELFFGEGSRLTVL.

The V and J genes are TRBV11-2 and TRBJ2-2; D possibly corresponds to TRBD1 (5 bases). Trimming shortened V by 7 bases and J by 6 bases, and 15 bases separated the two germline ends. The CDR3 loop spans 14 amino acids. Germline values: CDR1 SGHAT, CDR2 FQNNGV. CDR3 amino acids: CASTIMSGSGELFF. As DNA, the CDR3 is TGTGCCAGCACCATAATGTCAGGGTCCGGGGAGCTGTTTTTT.

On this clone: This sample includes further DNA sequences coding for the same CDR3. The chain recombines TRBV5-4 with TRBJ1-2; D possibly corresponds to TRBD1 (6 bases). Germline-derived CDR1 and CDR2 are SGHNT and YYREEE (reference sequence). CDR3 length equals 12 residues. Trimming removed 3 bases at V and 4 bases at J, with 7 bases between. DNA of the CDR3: TGTGCCAGCAGCTCGGACAGCTATGGCTACACCTTC. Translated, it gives CASSSDSYGYTF.

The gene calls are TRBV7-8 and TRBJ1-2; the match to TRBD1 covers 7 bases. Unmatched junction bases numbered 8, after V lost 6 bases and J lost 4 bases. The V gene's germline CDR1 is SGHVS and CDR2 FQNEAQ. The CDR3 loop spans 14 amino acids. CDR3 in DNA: TGTGCCAGCAGTCCCGGGACAGACTTCTATGGCTACACCTTC. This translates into CASSPGTDFYGYTF.

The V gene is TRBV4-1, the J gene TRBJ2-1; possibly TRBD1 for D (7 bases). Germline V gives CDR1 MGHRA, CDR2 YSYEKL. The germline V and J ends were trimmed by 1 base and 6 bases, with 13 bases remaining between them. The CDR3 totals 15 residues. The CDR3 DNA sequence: TGCGCCAGCAGCCAAGGCCAGGGGGGTACCAATGAGCAGTTCTTC. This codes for CASSQGQGGTNEQFF.

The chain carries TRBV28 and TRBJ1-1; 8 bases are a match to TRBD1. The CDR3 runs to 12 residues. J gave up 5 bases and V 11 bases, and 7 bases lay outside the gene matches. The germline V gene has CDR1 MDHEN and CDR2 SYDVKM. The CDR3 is CAVDREGTEAFF. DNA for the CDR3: TGTGCCGTGGACAGGGAGGGAACTGAAGCTTTCTTT.

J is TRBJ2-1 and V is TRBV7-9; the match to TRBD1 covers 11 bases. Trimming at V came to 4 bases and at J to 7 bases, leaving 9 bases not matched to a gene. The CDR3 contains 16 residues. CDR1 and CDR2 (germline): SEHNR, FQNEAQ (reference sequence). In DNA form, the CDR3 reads TGTGCCAGCAGCTACCAGTGGGGGACAGGGGGAAATGAGCAGTTCTTC. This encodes CASSYQWGTGGNEQFF.

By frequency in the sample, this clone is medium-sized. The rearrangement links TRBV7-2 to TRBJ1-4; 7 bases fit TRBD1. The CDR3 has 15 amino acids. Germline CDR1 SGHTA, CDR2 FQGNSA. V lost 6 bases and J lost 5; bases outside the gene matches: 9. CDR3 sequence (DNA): TGTGCCAGCAGTCGTGAACAGGGGTGGAATGAAAAACTGTTTTTT. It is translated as CASSREQGWNEKLFF.

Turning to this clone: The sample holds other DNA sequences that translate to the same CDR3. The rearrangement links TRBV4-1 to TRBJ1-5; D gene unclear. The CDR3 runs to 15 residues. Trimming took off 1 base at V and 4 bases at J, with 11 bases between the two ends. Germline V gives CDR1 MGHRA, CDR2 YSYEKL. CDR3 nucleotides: TGCGCCAGCAGCCAAGTGACTGGTTCGAATCAGCCCCAGCATTTT. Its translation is CASSQVTGSNQPQHF.

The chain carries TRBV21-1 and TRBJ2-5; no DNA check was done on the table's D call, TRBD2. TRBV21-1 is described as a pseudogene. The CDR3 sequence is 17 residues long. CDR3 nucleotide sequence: TGTGCCAGCAGTCCTAGGGGCGGACTAGCGGGACGGGAGACCCAGTACTTC. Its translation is CASSPRGGLAGRETQYF.

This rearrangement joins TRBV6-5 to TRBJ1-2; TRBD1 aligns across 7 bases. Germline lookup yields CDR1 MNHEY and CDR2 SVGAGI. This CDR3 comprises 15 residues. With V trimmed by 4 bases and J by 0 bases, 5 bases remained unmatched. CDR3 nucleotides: TGTGCCAGCAGTTCTTCAGGGGGTGCTAACTATGGCTACACCTTC. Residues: CASSSSGGANYGYTF.